Below, 14 T cell receptor beta chains from the same sample are listed, as sequenced in a study of regulatory T cells in long-lasting Graves disease. The time point was: newly diagnosed GD, antithyroid drugs for less than 3 months. RNA extracted from PBMCs served as the sequencing template. With iRepertoire HTBI primers and Arm-PCR of CDR3 regions, TCR beta libraries were built. MiXCR was run by TCRdb on the multiplex PCR reads, yielding one entry per CDR3 protein. Of around 460,000 distinct CDR3 sequences listed, 11% to 15% are singletons. The same sample was also studied in work on T cells in Graves' hyperthyroidism and ophthalmopathy.

The sample was peripheral blood mononuclear cells (PBMCs), taken at new diagnosis, from a patient treated with antithyroid drugs. The receptors here all came from a woman aged 50 to 60 with Graves disease.

This clonotype was counted between two and nine times. This chain links TRBV10-1 with TRBJ1-5; tentatively, D is TRBD1 (5 bases). The length of the CDR3 is 14 residues. V lost 5 bases and J lost 4, with 12 bases in between. Germline V gene lookup returns CDR1 WNHNN and CDR2 SYGVQD (reference sequence). The CDR3 spells CASSIAGLNQPQHF. DNA for the CDR3: TGCGCCAGCAGTATAGCAGGGCTTAATCAGCCCCAGCATTTT.

In regard to this clonotype: This likely stems from a read error, as it lies one base from a far larger clone. The chain has TRBV2 and TRBJ2-5; 8 bases fit TRBD1. CDR1 is SNHLY, CDR2 FYNNEI, per germline. The CDR3 runs 13 residues. CDR3 sequence reads: CATKDRVRHERFF. CDR3 nucleotide sequence: TGTGCCACCAAGGACAGGGTCCGGCATGAGCGGTTCTTC.

In its sample, this clonotype was seen many times. The CDR3 region is CASSYLPGGLGETQYF. CDR3 nucleotides: TGTGCCAGCAGTTACCTCCCGGGAGGGCTTGGAGAGACCCAGTACTTC. This chain joins TRBV6-5 and TRBJ2-5; 8 bases map to TRBD2. With V trimmed by 2 bases and J by 4 bases, 9 bases remained unmatched. Per the germline V gene, CDR1 is MNHEY and CDR2 is SVGAGI. The CDR3 sequence is 16 residues long.

Ten or more counts support this clonotype. This chain links TRBV5-6 with TRBJ1-2; D call uncertain. The germline V gene encodes CDR1 SGHDT and CDR2 YYEEEE. The V end lost 2 bases, the J end lost 2 bases, and 10 bases lay between the germline ends. CDR3 length: 14 residues. CDR3 nucleotides: TGTGCCAGCAGCTTAGACCGGGGAAACTATGGCTACACCTTC. As protein: CASSLDRGNYGYTF.

DNA for the CDR3: TGTGCCAGCGGGGGACAGGGGGGAAAGGATTCACCCCTCCACTTT. Translation: CASGGQGGKDSPLHF. The chain has TRBV6-1 and TRBJ1-6; 11 nucleotides match TRBD1. This CDR3 has 15 amino acids. The V gene end was trimmed by 8 bases and the J gene end by 8 bases; junction bases not matched to a gene: 8. CDR1 MNHNS and CDR2 SASEGT come from the germline V gene.

The chain combines TRBV9 with TRBJ2-3, with D perhaps TRBD2 (5 bases). Germline V gene lookup returns CDR1 SGDLS and CDR2 YYNGEE. This CDR3 has 15 amino acids. Deletions cut 3 bases from V and 4 bases from J, with 15 bases between. The chain's CDR3 is CASSASPTGADTQYF. The CDR3, as DNA: TGTGCCAGCAGCGCTAGCCCGACTGGGGCAGATACGCAGTATTTT.

Concerning this clonotype: A much larger clone lies a single base off, so this may be a read error. Lacking the conserved final phenylalanine or tryptophan, this CDR3 likely reflects a read error. CDR3 nucleotides: TGTGCCAGCAGTTTCGCTGTAGACACTGAAGCTTTCGTT. This sequence encodes CASSFAVDTEAFV. The chain uses TRBV27 and TRBJ1-1, with D uncertain. The V gene's germline CDR1 is MNHEY and CDR2 SMNVEV (reference sequence). V dropped 3 bases and J dropped 3 bases, with 8 bases sitting between them. The CDR3 loop spans 13 amino acids.

There are a few counts of this clonotype. This chain connects TRBV2 to TRBJ2-7; 10 bases are a match to TRBD1. Germline V gene lookup returns CDR1 SNHLY and CDR2 FYNNEI. The CDR3 is made up of 14 amino acids. V was clipped by 7 bases and J by 5 bases; unmatched bases: 8. CDR3 bases: TGTGCCAGCAAACCGGGACAGGGGTTCGACGAGCAGTACTTC. Protein sequence: CASKPGQGFDEQYF.

This clonotype has a count of ten or more. The chain recombines TRBV6-2 or TRBV6-3 with TRBJ2-3; possible D gene TRBD2, 5 bases. Trimming removed 8 bases from V and 10 bases from J, with 25 bases in between. Germline CDR1 and CDR2: MNHEY and SVGEGT. The CDR3 loop spans 15 amino acids. The CDR3 loop reads CASVRGGLSPGAQYF. DNA of the CDR3: TGTGCCAGCGTGAGAGGCGGGCTAAGCCCTGGAGCGCAGTATTTT.

This clonotype was counted many times. This chain uses TRBV12-3 or TRBV12-4 with TRBJ1-2; 8 positions agree with TRBD1. V lost 5 bases and J lost 4; bases outside the gene matches: 6. This CDR3 contains 14 residues. DNA for the CDR3: TGTGCCAGCAGTCCGCAGACAGGGGTCTATGGCTACACCTTC. Translation gives CASSPQTGVYGYTF.

This clonotype was detected ten times or more. The rearrangement uses TRBV2 and TRBJ2-7, with TRBD1 as a possible D gene (5 bases). Trimming stripped 6 bases from V and 0 bases from J, with 15 bases between. This CDR3 has 15 residues. Germline V gives CDR1 SNHLY, CDR2 FYNNEI. CDR3 loop: CASRQGRDRSYEQYF. The CDR3 DNA follows: TGTGCCAGCAGGCAGGGCAGGGATCGCTCCTACGAGCAGTACTTC.

This clonotype was observed a few times. The chain has TRBV7-2 and TRBJ2-3, with D tentatively TRBD1 (5 bases). In germline, CDR1 is SGHTA, CDR2 FQGNSA. Trimming stripped 5 bases from V and 5 bases from J, with 11 bases between. The CDR3 spans 13 residues. CDR3 loop: CASSPGWGDTQYF. CDR3 nucleotides: TGTGCCAGCAGCCCAGGGTGGGGAGATACGCAGTATTTT.

This clonotype occurred many times. The gene calls are TRBV7-9 and TRBJ1-1, with D possibly TRBD1 on 6 matching bases. The germline V gene has CDR1 SEHNR and CDR2 FQNEAQ (reference sequence). There are 14 residues in the CDR3. Trimming took 5 bases from V and 0 from J, leaving 10 bases between them. CDR3 residues: CASSRQALNTEAFF. The CDR3, as DNA: TGTGCCAGCAGCAGACAGGCCTTGAACACTGAAGCTTTCTTT. Drawing the rest from reference TRBV7-9 and TRBJ1-1, the complete variable domain is DTGVSQNPRHKITKRGQNVTFRCDPISEHNRLYWYRQTLGQGPEFLTYFQNEAQLEKSRLLSDRFSAERPKGSFSTLEIQRTEQGDSAMYLCASSRQALNTEAFFGQGTRLTVV.

V usage is TRBV19 and J usage is TRBJ2-1; 8 nucleotides match TRBD1. The CDR3 is 17 amino acids. J gave up 3 bases and V 7 bases, and 14 bases lay outside the gene matches. Per the germline V gene, CDR1 is LNHDA and CDR2 is SQIVND (reference sequence). In DNA, the CDR3 is TGTGCCAGTAAAGCGGACAGGGCACAAGCAGTCTACAATGAGCAGTTCTTC. It codes for CASKADRAQAVYNEQFF.